This T cell receptor beta chain was identified during a study of tumour-infiltrating T cells in Burkitt lymphoma. As to this clone: Just one base apart from a much larger clone, this may be a read error.

This CDR3 contains 14 residues. The V end lost 5 bases, the J end lost 3 bases, and 13 bases lay between the germline ends. CDR1 SGHVS and CDR2 FQNEAQ come from the germline V gene. Method: immunoSEQ multiplex PCR; TCRdb's copy keeps in-frame clones and lacks some. The profile covers 12,000 to 15,000 clones, with more than 60% appearing a single time and more than 5.5% taken by the ten largest. This chain uses TRBV7-8 with TRBJ1-1; D possibly corresponds to TRBD1 (5 bases). Material: tumor tissue. The sequence came from a human donor with diffuse large B-cell lymphoma. The CDR3 bases are TGTGCCAGCAGCCGCTGGGGGGGGGACACTGAAGCTTTCTTT. This gives the protein CASSRWGGDTEAFF.